The sequence of this T cell receptor beta chain was determined in a study of shared clonotypes between healthy human individuals. About the study: Two women and a few men aged 18 to 49 served as donors.

Subsets obtained from CD4+ cells comprised CD45RA+ naive and CD45RA-negative memory cells. Every subset's genomic DNA went evenly onto several immunoSEQ plates. About 30,000 T cell genomes (approximately 0.2 ug DNA) went into each sorted-subset replicate. Assay used: immunoSEQ multiplex PCR; TCRdb lists only in-frame clones, some missing. The profile covers 1 million to 1.3 million clones, with around three quarters appearing a single time and around 0.6% taken by the ten largest. CDR1 and CDR2 (germline): DFQATT, SNEGSKA (reference sequence). The CDR3 loop spans 10 amino acids. Between the trimmed V and J ends, which lost 8 bases and 5 bases, there was a span of 9 bases.

The sequenced sample consisted of memory CD4+ T cells from PBMCs. Noted subset: CD45RA-negative fraction. The receptor was isolated from a man in his late teens or twenties in good health. Some clones in this sample may be carry-over from other donors' samples. The chain uses TRBV20-1 and TRBJ1-1; D is unresolved. As DNA, the CDR3 is TGCAGTCCTCGGCCGACTGAAGCTTTCTTT. Translation: CSPRPTEAFF.